Sequencing of this TCR beta chain was carried out in a study of T cells in Graves' hyperthyroidism and ophthalmopathy. RNA transcripts gave rise to amplified TCR beta CDR3 regions. First-round RT-PCR of the TCR CDR3 relied on the HTBI primer set. TCRdb analysed the multiplex PCR reads with MiXCR anew, one entry per CDR3 protein. This table holds hundreds of thousands of distinct CDR3 sequences, more than 15% found once. The trim removed 6 bases at V and 7 bases at J, leaving 8 bases unmatched. CDR3 size: 14 residues. Germline CDR1 and CDR2: SGHAT and FQNNGV. This clonotype was recorded many times. Individuals with ophthalmopathy presented a Clinical Activity Score of at least 3, a NOSPECS grade of at least 4 and a duration under 3 months. Cells are PBMCs isolated from roughly 9.3 ml of fresh blood.

The rearrangement links TRBV11-2 to TRBJ2-2; 7 positions agree with TRBD2. The TCR was taken from a woman between 35 and 50 years old with Graves' ophthalmopathy. The specimen sequenced was blood. The CDR3 loop is CASRYGLVVGELFF. CDR3 nucleotide sequence: TGTGCCAGCAGATACGGACTAGTGGTCGGGGAGCTGTTTTTT.